One and the same sample provided the 2 T cell receptor beta chains below, sequenced in a study of blood T cell repertoires in COVID-19. Sequencing used immunoSEQ multiplex PCR; TCRdb keeps in-frame clones, though not all of them. The table records 200,000 to 250,000 clones, roughly 87% of them present only once. Sequenced: PBMCs or T cells enriched from blood (not recorded which). These receptors all stem from a young man with acute COVID-19.

The genes are TRBV5-1 and TRBJ2-1; TRBD2 matches at 9 bases. Looked up from germline, CDR1 is SGHRS and CDR2 is YFSETQ. Trimming took 0 bases from V and 8 from J; bases not matched to a gene: 12. The CDR3 sequence is 17 residues long. This chain's CDR3 is CASSLEGRAGGPYEQFF. DNA for the CDR3: TGCGCCAGCAGCTTGGAGGGCCGCGCGGGAGGGCCCTATGAGCAGTTCTTC.

J is TRBJ2-3 and V is TRBV12-3 or TRBV12-4, with 8 bases that match TRBD1. The CDR3 has 13 residues. V was clipped by 10 bases and J by 6 bases; unmatched bases: 9. In DNA, the CDR3 is TGTGCCACAAGGGACTCAGGGGGCGATACGCAGTATTTT. Its protein product is CATRDSGGDTQYF.